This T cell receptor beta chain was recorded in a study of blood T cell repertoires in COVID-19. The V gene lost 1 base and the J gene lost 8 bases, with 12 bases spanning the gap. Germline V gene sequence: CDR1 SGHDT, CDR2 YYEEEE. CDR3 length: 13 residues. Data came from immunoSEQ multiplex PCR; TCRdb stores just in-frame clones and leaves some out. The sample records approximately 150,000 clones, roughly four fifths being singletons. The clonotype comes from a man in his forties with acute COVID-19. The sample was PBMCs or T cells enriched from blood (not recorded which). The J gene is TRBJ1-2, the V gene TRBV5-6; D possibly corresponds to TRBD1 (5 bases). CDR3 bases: TGTGCCAGCAGCTTGTCCCAGGGTGGAGGCTACACCTTC. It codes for CASSLSQGGGYTF. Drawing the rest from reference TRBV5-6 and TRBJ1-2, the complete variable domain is DAGVTQSPTHLIKTRGQQVTLRCSPKSGHDTVSWYQQALGQGPQFIFQYYEEEERQRGNFPDRFSGHQFPNYSSELNVNALLLGDSALYLCASSLSQGGGYTFGSGTRLTVV.